This T cell receptor (beta chain) is from a study of blood T cell repertoires in COVID-19. There are 17 residues in the CDR3. CDR1 and CDR2 from the germline V gene are GTSNPN and SVGIG (reference sequence). Unmatched junction bases numbered 14, after V lost 0 bases and J lost 7 bases. Repertoires were generated with immunoSEQ multiplex PCR, while TCRdb's copy carries only in-frame clones and drops some. The repertoire holds about 220,000 clones, with around four fifths as singletons. The rearrangement uses TRBV30 and TRBJ2-7; 11 bases align to TRBD2. Sequencing was performed on peripheral blood. The TCR was taken from a woman in her 40s with active or convalescent COVID-19. DNA for the CDR3: TGTGCCTGGAGTGTAGTAGCGGGAGGGCCCAGGGGACGGGAGCAGTACTTC. This encodes CAWSVVAGGPRGREQYF.